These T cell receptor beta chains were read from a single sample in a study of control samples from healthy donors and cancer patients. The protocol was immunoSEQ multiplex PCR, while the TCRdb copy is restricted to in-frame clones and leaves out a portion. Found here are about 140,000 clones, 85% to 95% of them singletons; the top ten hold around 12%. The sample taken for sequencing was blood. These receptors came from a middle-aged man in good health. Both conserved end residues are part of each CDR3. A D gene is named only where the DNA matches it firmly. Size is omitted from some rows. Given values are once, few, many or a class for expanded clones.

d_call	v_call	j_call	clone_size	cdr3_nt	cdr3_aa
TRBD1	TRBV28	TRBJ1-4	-	TGTGCCAGCAGCTCGACAGGGTTACTTGAAAAACTGTTTTTT	CASSSTGLLEKLFF
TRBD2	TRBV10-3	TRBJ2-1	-	TGTGCCAGCGCCCCCTCTCGCGCGGGACTAGCGGGGGAACATGAGCAGTTCTTC	CASAPSRAGLAGEHEQFF
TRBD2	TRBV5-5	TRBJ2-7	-	TGTGCCAGCAGCCCGGTTGGGACTAGGGGTACCTACGAGCAGTACTTC	CASSPVGTRGTYEQYF
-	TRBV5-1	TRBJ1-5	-	TGCGCCAGCAGCTTGGGGACAGCGAGCAATCAGCCCCAGCATTTT	CASSLGTASNQPQHF
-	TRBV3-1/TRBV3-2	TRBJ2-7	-	TGTGCCAGCAGTCAAGGAGGTCAGATGGTCCACGAGCAGTACTTC	CASSQGGQMVHEQYF
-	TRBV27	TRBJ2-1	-	TGTGCCAGCAGCTTTACATCGTGGGACCCGCCTCAGTTCTTC	CASSFTSWDPPQFF
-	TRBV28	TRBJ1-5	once	TGTGCCAGTAGGGGACGGCTAAATCAGCCCCAGCATTTT	CASRGRLNQPQHF
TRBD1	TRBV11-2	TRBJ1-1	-	TGTGCCAGCAGCCCGACTAGGTGGACAGGGAAGGCCCGCGGGACTGAAGCTTTCTTT	CASSPTRWTGKARGTEAFF
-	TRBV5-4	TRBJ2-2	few	TGTGCCAGCAGCTTGTCGGGGGCCTCCACCGGGGAGCTGTTTTTT	CASSLSGASTGELFF
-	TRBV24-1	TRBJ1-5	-	TGTGCCACCAGTGATTTGAGGGCACCCAATCAGCCCCAGCATTTT	CATSDLRAPNQPQHF
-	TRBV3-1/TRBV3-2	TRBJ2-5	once	TGTGCCAGCAGATGCCCGAATCACCAAGAGACCCAGTACTTC	CASRCPNHQETQYF
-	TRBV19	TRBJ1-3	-	TGTGCCAGTAGTATGAACGGCTACTCTGGAAACACCATATATTTT	CASSMNGYSGNTIYF
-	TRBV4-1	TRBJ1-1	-	TGCGCCAGCCTGGGGTACGGGCAATGGACTGAAGCTTTCTTT	CASLGYGQWTEAFF
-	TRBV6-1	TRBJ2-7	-	TGTGCCAGCAGTGAAGACCAGGGTACCTCCTACGAGCAGTACTTC	CASSEDQGTSYEQYF
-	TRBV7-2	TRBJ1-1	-	TGTGCCAGCAGTCCACAGGGTAGGACTGAAGCTTTCTTT	CASSPQGRTEAFF
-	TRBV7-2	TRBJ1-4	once	TGTGCCAGCAGCTTAGCGTCCGTGGTTGATGAAAAACTGTTTTTT	CASSLASVVDEKLFF
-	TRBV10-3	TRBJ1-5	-	TGTGCCATCAGTGAGCGAGGAAATCAGCCCCAGCATTTT	CAISERGNQPQHF
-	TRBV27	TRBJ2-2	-	TGTGCCAGCAGTTTTGGTTACCTCACCGGGGAGCTGTTTTTT	CASSFGYLTGELFF
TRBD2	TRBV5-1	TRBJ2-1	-	TGCGCCAGCAGCCCGGGGACTAGCGGAAGTAACAATGAGCAGTTCTTC	CASSPGTSGSNNEQFF
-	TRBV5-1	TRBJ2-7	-	TGCGCCAGCAGCTTGGCAGGGCCTGAGGCCTACGAGCAGTACTTC	CASSLAGPEAYEQYF
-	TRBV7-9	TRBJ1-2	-	TGTGCCAGCAGCTTAGCGAACTCGGGCTACACCTTC	CASSLANSGYTF
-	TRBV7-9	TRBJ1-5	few	TGTGCCAGCAGCTTCGGTACGGACCTTCAGCCCCAGCATTTT	CASSFGTDLQPQHF
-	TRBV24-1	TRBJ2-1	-	TGTGCCACCAGTGATTTGACAGGGACAACCTACAATGAGCAGTTCTTC	CATSDLTGTTYNEQFF
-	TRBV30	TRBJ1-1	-	TGTGCCTGGAGGACCGACAGGACCACTGAAGCTTTCTTT	CAWRTDRTTEAFF
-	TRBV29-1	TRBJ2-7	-	TGCAGCGTTGAAGCCGGCCCCTACGAGCAGTACTTC	CSVEAGPYEQYF
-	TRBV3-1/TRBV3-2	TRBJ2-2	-	TGTGCCAGCAGCCAATCCCCCGGCGCCGGGGAGCTGTTTTTT	CASSQSPGAGELFF
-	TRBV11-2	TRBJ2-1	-	TGTGCCAGCAGCTTAGTCAAGGGGGGAAACTACAATGAGCAGTTCTTC	CASSLVKGGNYNEQFF
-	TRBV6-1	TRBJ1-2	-	TGTGCCAGCAGTGAATTGCGCTTTGGCTACACCTTC	CASSELRFGYTF
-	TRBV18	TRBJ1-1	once	TGTGCCAGCTCACCACCGACAGGATCCAACACTGAAGCTTTCTTT	CASSPPTGSNTEAFF
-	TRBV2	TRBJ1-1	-	TGTGCCAGCAGTGATTCGCGACCGGGGCTGAACACTGAAGCTTTCTTT	CASSDSRPGLNTEAFF
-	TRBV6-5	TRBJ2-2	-	TGTACCAGCAGTCTGGGACAAGCCACCGGGGAGCTGTTTTTT	CTSSLGQATGELFF
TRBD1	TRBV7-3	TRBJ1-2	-	TGTGCCAGCAGCTTCGCCCAGGGGGCTCGTGGCTACACCTTC	CASSFAQGARGYTF
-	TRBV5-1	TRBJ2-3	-	TGCGCCAGCAGCCTGGATGGAGCTAGCACAGATACGCAGTATTTT	CASSLDGASTDTQYF
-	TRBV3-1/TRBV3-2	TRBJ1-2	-	TGTGCCAGCAGCCAAGATACGGGGCGTGGAGGCTACACCTTC	CASSQDTGRGGYTF
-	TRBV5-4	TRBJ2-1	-	TGTGCCAGCAGCCTGAGGACGGGGAATGAGCAGTTCTTC	CASSLRTGNEQFF
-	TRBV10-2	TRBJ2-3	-	TGCGCCAGCAGTGCTCAGTCTCGCGCAGATACGCAGTATTTT	CASSAQSRADTQYF
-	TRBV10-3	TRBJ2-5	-	TGTGCCATCAGTGAGCGGGACCTTTTCCAAGAGACCCAGTACTTC	CAISERDLFQETQYF
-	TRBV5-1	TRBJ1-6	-	TGCGCCAGCAGCTTGGCCGGACAGTCTTACTCACCCCTCCACTTT	CASSLAGQSYSPLHF
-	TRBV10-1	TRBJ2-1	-	TGCGCCAGCAGTGAGGCAGGCCAGGTTGATGAGCAGTTCTTC	CASSEAGQVDEQFF
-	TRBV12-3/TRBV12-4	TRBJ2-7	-	TGTGCCAGCAGCGACAGCGACAACTACGAGCAGTACTTC	CASSDSDNYEQYF
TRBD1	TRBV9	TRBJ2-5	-	TGTGCCAGCAGCGACTCAGGACAGGGAGAAGAGACCCAGTACTTC	CASSDSGQGEETQYF
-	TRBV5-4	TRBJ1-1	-	TGTGCCAGCAGCTTGGCGACAGCGGGTACTGAAGCTTTCTTT	CASSLATAGTEAFF
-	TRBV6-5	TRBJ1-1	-	TGTGCCAGCAGTTATGGGCAGGACACTGAAGCTTTCTTT	CASSYGQDTEAFF
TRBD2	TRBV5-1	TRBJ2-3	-	TGCGCCAGCACCGAAGCGGGAGGGAGCACAGATACGCAGTATTTT	CASTEAGGSTDTQYF
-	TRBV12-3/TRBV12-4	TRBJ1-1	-	TGTGCCAGCAGCCCAGGTGACGGCACTGAAGCTTTCTTT	CASSPGDGTEAFF